Listed below are T cell receptor beta chains from one sample, sequenced in a study of vaccination and CD4 T cells after COVID-19. These receptors are not linked to any known antigen. From the PCR reads, TCRdb called clonotypes with MiXCR, one entry per CDR3 protein. This sample has approximately 22,000 distinct CDR3 sequences; about 60% occur once, and the top ten carry 7.8%. Source material: CD4+ T cells from blood, cultured in vitro. Receptors were obtained from a human donor who had recovered from COVID-19. Both conserved end residues are part of each CDR3. The D gene is left open where the match is weak. Size tells how often a clone was seen (once, few, many) or the class of an expanded clone, and some rows leave it out.

clone size: .; J gene: TRBJ1-4; D gene: TRBD1; V gene: TRBV5-1; CDR3 DNA: TGCGCCAGCAGCCCCGGACAGGTAGAGGGAAAACTGTTTTTT; CDR3 protein: CASSPGQVEGKLFF
clone size: .; J gene: TRBJ2-5; D gene: .; V gene: TRBV20-1; CDR3 DNA: TGCAGTACTAGTCCCTCTGGGGCCGCCCGTGAGACCCAGTACTTC; CDR3 protein: CSTSPSGAARETQYF
clone size: .; J gene: TRBJ1-2; D gene: TRBD1; V gene: TRBV7-2; CDR3 DNA: TGTGCCAGCAGCTTTCAGGACAGGGCGGGAGGCTACACCTTC; CDR3 protein: CASSFQDRAGGYTF
clone size: few; J gene: TRBJ1-6; D gene: .; V gene: TRBV10-2; CDR3 DNA: TGCGCCAGCAGTCTGGTTTGGGTTGCTTCACCCCTCCACTTT; CDR3 protein: CASSLVWVASPLHF
clone size: .; J gene: TRBJ2-7; D gene: TRBD1; V gene: TRBV5-1; CDR3 DNA: TGCGCCAGCAGCTTGGCAGGGGGCGTCTACGAGCAGTACTTC; CDR3 protein: CASSLAGGVYEQYF
clone size: .; J gene: TRBJ1-1; D gene: .; V gene: TRBV6-2/TRBV6-3; CDR3 DNA: TGTGCCAGCGCAAAATCCATGGGGGTTAACACTGAAGCTTTCTTT; CDR3 protein: CASAKSMGVNTEAFF
clone size: few; J gene: TRBJ2-7; D gene: TRBD1; V gene: TRBV9; CDR3 DNA: TGTGCCAGCAGCGTAGGAGGGGGCCAGTACGAGCAGTACTTC; CDR3 protein: CASSVGGGQYEQYF
clone size: few; J gene: TRBJ1-1; D gene: .; V gene: TRBV24-1; CDR3 DNA: TGTGCCACGGCAGGGTCGAACACTGAAGCTTTCTTT; CDR3 protein: CATAGSNTEAFF
clone size: .; J gene: TRBJ1-5; D gene: TRBD1; V gene: TRBV19; CDR3 DNA: TGTGCCAACAATCACGACAGGGCGGAATCCCGCGCCTTGGGGGGAATAAGTCAGCCCCAGCATTTT; CDR3 protein: CANNHDRAESRALGGISQPQHF
clone size: .; J gene: TRBJ2-6; D gene: .; V gene: TRBV7-2; CDR3 DNA: TGTGCCAGCAGCCCCGCCTCTTCCAGGACCTCTGGGGCCAACGTCCTGACTTTC; CDR3 protein: CASSPASSRTSGANVLTF
clone size: .; J gene: TRBJ1-5; D gene: .; V gene: TRBV28; CDR3 DNA: TGTGCCAGCAGCCCATTCAATCAGCCCCAGCATTTT; CDR3 protein: CASSPFNQPQHF
clone size: .; J gene: TRBJ2-3; D gene: TRBD2; V gene: TRBV28; CDR3 DNA: TGTGCCAGCAGTACCGGGACTAGCCGGGAAGATACGCAGTATTTT; CDR3 protein: CASSTGTSREDTQYF
clone size: .; J gene: TRBJ1-1; D gene: .; V gene: TRBV20-1; CDR3 DNA: TGCAGTGCTAGAGGGTATCATGGCACTGAAGCTTTCTTT; CDR3 protein: CSARGYHGTEAFF
clone size: .; J gene: TRBJ2-5; D gene: .; V gene: TRBV12-3/TRBV12-4; CDR3 DNA: TGTGCCAGCAGTTACAACTGGCCGGAGACCCAGTACTTC; CDR3 protein: CASSYNWPETQYF
clone size: few; J gene: TRBJ1-5; D gene: TRBD1; V gene: TRBV7-2; CDR3 DNA: TGTGCCAGCAGCTTAGAGGGGACAGGGCATCAGCCCCAGCATTTT; CDR3 protein: CASSLEGTGHQPQHF
clone size: few; J gene: TRBJ2-7; D gene: TRBD2; V gene: TRBV7-2; CDR3 DNA: TGTGCCAGCAGCAATATAGCGGGAGGAATTTACGAGCAGTACTTC; CDR3 protein: CASSNIAGGIYEQYF
clone size: .; J gene: TRBJ2-7; D gene: TRBD1; V gene: TRBV7-7; CDR3 DNA: TGTGCTAGCAGCCGGGACAGGGGGTACGAGCAGTACTTC; CDR3 protein: CASSRDRGYEQYF
clone size: .; J gene: TRBJ1-2; D gene: .; V gene: TRBV15; CDR3 DNA: TGTGCCACCAGCAGAGGGTCCACTGGGAACTATGGCTACACCTTC; CDR3 protein: CATSRGSTGNYGYTF
clone size: few; J gene: TRBJ1-5; D gene: TRBD1; V gene: TRBV28; CDR3 DNA: TGTGCCAGCAGTGAACAGGGGATACCTCAGCCCCAGCATTTT; CDR3 protein: CASSEQGIPQPQHF
clone size: .; J gene: TRBJ2-5; D gene: TRBD2; V gene: TRBV7-3; CDR3 DNA: TGTGCCAGCAGCTTAACGGGGCTAGCGGGAGGGCAAGAGACCCAGTACTTC; CDR3 protein: CASSLTGLAGGQETQYF
clone size: .; J gene: TRBJ1-5; D gene: .; V gene: TRBV6-1; CDR3 DNA: TGTGCCAGCATCAAGGGCGTGGGGCGGGGGACCCTATATAGCAATCAGCCCCAGCATTTT; CDR3 protein: CASIKGVGRGTLYSNQPQHF
clone size: .; J gene: TRBJ2-1; D gene: .; V gene: TRBV20-1; CDR3 DNA: TGCAGTGCTAGAAGGGTGACTAGACTTAATGAGCAGTTCTTC; CDR3 protein: CSARRVTRLNEQFF
clone size: .; J gene: TRBJ1-5; D gene: .; V gene: TRBV6-5; CDR3 DNA: TGTGCCAGCAGTTACTGGGACACTTATAGCAATCAGCCCCAGCATTTT; CDR3 protein: CASSYWDTYSNQPQHF
clone size: .; J gene: TRBJ1-1; D gene: .; V gene: TRBV20-1; CDR3 DNA: TGCAGTGCTATTCCCGTTCGGGCAGTACTAATGAACACTGAAGCTTTCTTT; CDR3 protein: CSAIPVRAVLMNTEAFF
clone size: few; J gene: TRBJ1-1; D gene: .; V gene: TRBV7-9; CDR3 DNA: TGTGCCAGCAGCTGGGAGAGGTTCCGGTCTGAAGCTTTCTTT; CDR3 protein: CASSWERFRSEAFF
clone size: .; J gene: TRBJ2-1; D gene: .; V gene: TRBV12-3/TRBV12-4; CDR3 DNA: TGTGCCAGCAGTTTTCGGTCTAATGAGCAGTTCTTC; CDR3 protein: CASSFRSNEQFF
clone size: .; J gene: TRBJ2-3; D gene: TRBD2; V gene: TRBV6-5; CDR3 DNA: TGTGCCAGCAGTTACAGCTCTAGCGGGAGGAATACAGATACGCAGTATTTT; CDR3 protein: CASSYSSSGRNTDTQYF
clone size: .; J gene: TRBJ1-5; D gene: .; V gene: TRBV28; CDR3 DNA: TGTGCCAGCAGTCCACAACCCGGCCAGGGCAATCAGCCCCAGCATTTT; CDR3 protein: CASSPQPGQGNQPQHF
clone size: .; J gene: TRBJ2-1; D gene: TRBD2; V gene: TRBV2; CDR3 DNA: TGTGCCAGCAAGAAGGGACTAGCGACCGACAATGAGCAGTTCTTC; CDR3 protein: CASKKGLATDNEQFF
clone size: once; J gene: TRBJ1-6; D gene: .; V gene: TRBV12-3/TRBV12-4; CDR3 DNA: TGTGCCAGCAGCCCCGGGACGGAGAATTCACCCCTCCACTTT; CDR3 protein: CASSPGTENSPLHF
clone size: .; J gene: TRBJ2-7; D gene: .; V gene: TRBV29-1; CDR3 DNA: TGCAGCGCCGGACGGACCTACGAGCAGTACTTC; CDR3 protein: CSAGRTYEQYF
clone size: .; J gene: TRBJ1-1; D gene: .; V gene: TRBV7-3; CDR3 DNA: TGTGCCAGCAGCAAGAGTCGGACAGAGAACACTGAAGCTTTCTTT; CDR3 protein: CASSKSRTENTEAFF
clone size: once; J gene: TRBJ1-2; D gene: .; V gene: TRBV11-2; CDR3 DNA: TGTGCCAGCAGCTTAGATGGGGGAATCTATGGCTACACCTTC; CDR3 protein: CASSLDGGIYGYTF
clone size: .; J gene: TRBJ2-2; D gene: .; V gene: TRBV7-8; CDR3 DNA: TGTGCCGGCGGGTGGGGGGGGCCGAACACCGGGGAGCTGTTTTTT; CDR3 protein: CAGGWGGPNTGELFF
clone size: .; J gene: TRBJ1-5; D gene: .; V gene: TRBV4-1; CDR3 DNA: TGCGCCAGCAGCCAAGTCGGGGGCAATCAGCCCCAGCATTTT; CDR3 protein: CASSQVGGNQPQHF
clone size: once; J gene: TRBJ1-2; D gene: TRBD1; V gene: TRBV5-1; CDR3 DNA: TGCGCCAGCAGCTTCCAGCACGGACAGGGAGGGGATGGCTACACCTTC; CDR3 protein: CASSFQHGQGGDGYTF
clone size: .; J gene: TRBJ2-7; D gene: .; V gene: TRBV20-1; CDR3 DNA: TGCAGTGCGTTAGCGGCACTAGGGACCTACGAGCAGTACTTC; CDR3 protein: CSALAALGTYEQYF
clone size: .; J gene: TRBJ2-3; D gene: TRBD2; V gene: TRBV6-1; CDR3 DNA: TGTGCCAGCAGGGGACTAGGAGGAAAGGGAGATACGCAGTATTTT; CDR3 protein: CASRGLGGKGDTQYF
clone size: few; J gene: TRBJ1-6; D gene: .; V gene: TRBV6-2/TRBV6-3; CDR3 DNA: TGTGCCGGCCGACGCGGATATAATTCACCCCTCCACTTT; CDR3 protein: CAGRRGYNSPLHF
clone size: .; J gene: TRBJ1-6; D gene: .; V gene: TRBV20-1; CDR3 DNA: TGCAGTGCTCCCCGGGGTGGCTCCTATAATTCACCCCTCCACTTT; CDR3 protein: CSAPRGGSYNSPLHF
clone size: few; J gene: TRBJ2-5; D gene: .; V gene: TRBV20-1; CDR3 DNA: TGCAGTGCTAGAGATAACCGGGGGATAAAAGAGACCCAGTACTTC; CDR3 protein: CSARDNRGIKETQYF
clone size: few; J gene: TRBJ1-2; D gene: .; V gene: TRBV27; CDR3 DNA: TGTGCCAGCAGCCCGGCAAATCCTGGGTATGGCTACACCTTC; CDR3 protein: CASSPANPGYGYTF